These 12 T cell receptor beta chains came from one sample sequenced in a study of response to subunit inactivated influenza vaccine. TCRdb itself ran the RT-PCR reads through MiXCR, one entry per CDR3 protein. Here the sample spans about 500,000 distinct CDR3 sequences, around 13% being singletons. The sample was PBMCs from blood, taken 40 to 50 days after vaccination. These receptors came from a man aged 45-65 years who received an inactivated influenza vaccine.

The genes are TRBV7-2 and TRBJ2-2; the D call may be TRBD1 or TRBD2 (5 bases each). The CDR3 is 13 amino acids. From germline, CDR1 is SGHTA and CDR2 FQGNSA. Trimming removed 6 bases at V and 8 bases at J, with 13 bases between. CDR3 in DNA: TGTGCCAGCAGTCGGGACCCTGAAGGGGAGCTGTTTTTT. Its translation: CASSRDPEGELFF.

This clonotype was counted between two and nine times. V and J are TRBV7-9 and TRBJ2-7; D gene unclear. The V gene's germline CDR1 is SEHNR and CDR2 FQNEAQ (reference sequence). The CDR3 runs 15 residues. Deletions cut 1 base from V and 0 bases from J, with 10 bases between. Written as DNA, the CDR3 is TGTGCCAGCAGCTTAGGAGGCAGTTCCTCCTACGAGCAGTACTTC. Translated, it gives CASSLGGSSSYEQYF.

This clonotype was detected a few times. The V and J genes are TRBV27 and TRBJ1-5; the D gene is possibly TRBD1 (5 bases). Germline V gene sequence: CDR1 MNHEY, CDR2 SMNVEV (reference sequence). The CDR3 sequence is 18 residues long. Trimming pared 5 bases from V and 2 bases from J, leaving 22 bases between. CDR3 residues: CASSPVGGLMIGNQPQHF. As DNA, the CDR3 is TGTGCCAGCAGTCCCGTTGGGGGTCTAATGATCGGCAATCAGCCCCAGCATTTT.

A few counts support this clonotype. The chain employs TRBV18 and TRBJ2-5, with D hard to call. V lost 0 bases and J 1 base, leaving 24 bases between the germline ends. The germline V gene has CDR1 KGHSH and CDR2 LQKENI. This CDR3 is 20 amino acids long. The CDR3 sequence is CASSPPRRLGPFPFQETQYF. CDR3 in DNA: TGTGCCAGCTCACCACCACGCAGGCTAGGACCATTCCCTTTCCAAGAGACCCAGTACTTC. Variable domain in full (rest from reference TRBV18 and TRBJ2-5): NAGVMQNPRHLVRRRGQEARLRCSPMKGHSHVYWYRQLPEEGLKFMVYLQKENIIDESGMPKERFSAEFPKEGPSILRIQQVVRGDSAAYFCASSPPRRLGPFPFQETQYFGPGTRLLVL.

This clonotype was found a few times. V usage is TRBV4-3 and J usage is TRBJ1-6; TRBD1 is a possible D gene (5 bases). In germline, CDR1 is LGHNA, CDR2 YSLEER. The CDR3 is 15 residues long. Between the trimmed V and J ends, which lost 0 bases and 7 bases, there was a span of 10 bases. CDR3 DNA sequence: TGCGCCAGCAGCCAAGATGTGAAGGGGAATTCACCCCTCCACTTT. Translating gives CASSQDVKGNSPLHF.

As DNA, the CDR3 is TGCGCCAGCAGCACCGGGACGAGCAAAGAGACCCAGTACTTC. Amino acids: CASSTGTSKETQYF. The rearrangement joins TRBV5-1 to TRBJ2-5; D might be TRBD1 or TRBD2, each matching 5 bases. The V gene lost 4 bases and the J gene lost 3 bases, with 13 bases spanning the gap. Germline CDR1 reads SGHRS; CDR2 reads YFSETQ. CDR3 length: 14 amino acids.

In this sample, this clonotype turned up many times. This chain connects TRBV15 to TRBJ1-2, with D possibly TRBD1 on 5 matching bases. This CDR3 contains 15 residues. CDR1 and CDR2 from the germline V gene are LNHNV and YYDKDF (reference sequence). Between the trimmed V and J ends, which lost 1 base and 4 bases, there was a span of 13 bases. CDR3 region: CATSRVNRGGYGYTF. The DNA for the CDR3 is TGTGCCACCAGCAGAGTGAATAGGGGAGGCTATGGCTACACCTTC.

This sequence joins TRBV2 and TRBJ2-1, with TRBD2 matching 9 bases. The trim removed 11 bases at V and 4 bases at J, leaving 21 bases unmatched. Germline-derived CDR1 and CDR2 are SNHLY and FYNNEI. This CDR3 is built from 18 residues. CDR3 bases: TGTGCCCTCAGGCCCTCAAGGGGAGCGGGGGGCCTTTACAATGAGCAGTTCTTC. Translating gives CALRPSRGAGGLYNEQFF.

This clonotype has more than one count but fewer than ten. The chain has TRBV6-1 and TRBJ1-4; D gene unclear. CDR1 and CDR2 from the germline V gene are MNHNS and SASEGT. V lost 2 bases and J 0 bases, leaving 13 bases between the germline ends. CDR3 length: 17 amino acids. CDR3 bases: TGTGCCAGCAGTGAAAGGCCGGCGGGTACAACTAATGAAAAACTGTTTTTT. This sequence encodes CASSERPAGTTNEKLFF.

This clonotype occurred many times. The chain combines TRBV7-2 with TRBJ2-5; D may be TRBD2 (5 bases). This CDR3 is 14 amino acids long. V was cut by 1 base and J by 9 bases, with 15 bases left in between. Germline loops: CDR1 SGHTA, CDR2 FQGNSA. Written as DNA, the CDR3 is TGTGCCAGCAGCTTAGAGCCCGAACTAGGAGCCCAGTACTTC. This codes for CASSLEPELGAQYF.

This clonotype was observed a handful of times. This chain's CDR3 is CASRRRLAEYNEQFF. In nucleotides, the CDR3 is TGTGCCAGCAGACGAAGACTAGCGGAGTACAATGAGCAGTTCTTC. The chain links TRBV28 to TRBJ2-1, with 9 nucleotides matching TRBD2. CDR1 is MDHEN and CDR2 is SYDVKM in the germline V gene. The V and J ends lost 6 bases and 4 bases, in that order; junction bases with no gene match: 7. CDR3 length: 15 residues.

The sample holds many counts of this clonotype. V is TRBV7-2 and J is TRBJ1-2; 10 nucleotides align to TRBD1. Germline V CDR1 and CDR2: SGHTA, FQGNSA. The CDR3 extends over 14 amino acids. V gave up 3 bases and J gave up 3 bases; unmatched junction bases: 1. The CDR3 nucleotides are TGTGCCAGCAGCTTGACAGGGGGCGACTATGGCTACACCTTC. It is translated as CASSLTGGDYGYTF.